This T cell receptor beta chain was found in a study of blood T cell repertoires in COVID-19. Study overall: COVID-19 samples, acute and convalescent, were from the United States, Italy and Spain. T cells, B-cell-depleted T cells, or PBMCs supplied cDNA or gDNA.

After removal of 3 bases from V and 0 bases from J, the junction contained 18 bases not matched to a gene. CDR3 length: 19 residues. CDR1 and CDR2 (germline): DFQATT, SNEGSKA (reference sequence). Original handling: The assay estimated nucleated cells by amplifying reference gene primers. Profiled with immunoSEQ multiplex PCR; TCRdb holds only in-frame clones, not every one. V, J and clone size were drawn from that table, and D and trimming were deduced from the DNA. The sample lists 80,000 to 90,000 clones, more than 75% occurring once. The sequence came from a woman older than 75 with acute or convalescent COVID-19. The rearrangement uses TRBV20-1 and TRBJ2-3; 7 nucleotides agree with TRBD2. Sequenced material: peripheral blood. The CDR3 here is CSASYLAASRPVSTDTQYF. The DNA for the CDR3 is TGCAGTGCTAGTTACCTAGCGGCCTCACGACCCGTTAGCACAGATACGCAGTATTTT.